Listed here are 29 T cell receptor beta chains from one sample, sequenced in a study of T cell responses to AZD1222 COVID-19 vaccine. Sequenced by immunoSEQ multiplex PCR; TCRdb stores in-frame clones only, minus some. The sample has about 270,000 clones; almost 95% are singletons. The sample in question was peripheral blood, obtained 28 days after the second AZD1222 dose. Receptors were obtained from an adult who received the AZD1222 COVID-19 vaccine.

This chain connects TRBV7-2 to TRBJ1-2, with 12 bases lining up with TRBD1. The CDR3 extends over 16 amino acids. Germline loops: CDR1 SGHTA, CDR2 FQGNSA. The trim removed 0 bases at V and 7 bases at J, leaving 6 bases unmatched. Here the CDR3 reads CASSLAGGQGASGYTF. As DNA, the CDR3 is TGTGCCAGCAGCTTAGCGGGGGGACAGGGGGCGAGTGGCTACACCTTC.

The gene calls are TRBV6-5 and TRBJ2-2; no clear D. The CDR3 extends over 10 amino acids. CDR1 is MNHEY and CDR2 is SVGAGI in the germline V gene. V gave up 8 bases and J gave up 8 bases, with 6 bases separating them. CDR3 bases: TGTGCCAGCGGTTTGGGGGAGCTGTTTTTT. This translates into CASGLGELFF.

The CDR3 region is CASHSQPQHF. The CDR3 nucleotides are TGTGCCAGCCACTCTCAGCCCCAGCATTTT. The genes are TRBV21-1 and TRBJ1-5. TRBV21-1 corresponds to a pseudogene. The CDR3 runs to 10 residues.

This chain joins TRBV7-9 and TRBJ1-1, with TRBD1 as a possible D gene (5 bases). This CDR3 has 14 residues. The germline V gene encodes CDR1 SEHNR and CDR2 FQNEAQ (reference sequence). Trimming left V 1 base short and J 4 bases short, with 10 bases between. This CDR3 reads CASSLGREATEAFF. The CDR3 nucleotides read TGTGCCAGCAGCTTAGGCAGGGAGGCCACTGAAGCTTTCTTT. The variable domain in full, with the rest retrieved from reference TRBV7-9 and TRBJ1-1, is DTGVSQNPRHKITKRGQNVTFRCDPISEHNRLYWYRQTLGQGPEFLTYFQNEAQLEKSRLLSDRFSAERPKGSFSTLEIQRTEQGDSAMYLCASSLGREATEAFFGQGTRLTVV.

The chain uses TRBV27 and TRBJ1-1; the D is unclear. The V gene lost 5 bases and the J gene lost 0 bases, with 10 bases spanning the gap. The CDR3 runs 14 residues. Germline V gene data show CDR1 as MNHEY and CDR2 as SMNVEV (reference sequence). The CDR3: CASSTTGMNTEAFF. CDR3 DNA sequence: TGTGCCAGCAGTACGACGGGAATGAACACTGAAGCTTTCTTT.

V is TRBV7-9 and J is TRBJ1-1; 12 positions agree with TRBD1. The CDR3 consists of 16 residues. Germline CDR1 reads SEHNR; CDR2 reads FQNEAQ (reference sequence). Unmatched junction bases numbered 15, after V lost 5 bases and J lost 11 bases. This CDR3 is CASSPHRDRGRSGAFF. The CDR3 coding sequence is TGTGCCAGCAGCCCCCACCGGGACAGGGGGCGGTCCGGGGCTTTCTTT.

The chain couples TRBV6-5 to TRBJ1-1; TRBD1 matches 7 bases. V lost 6 bases and J lost 3; bases outside the gene matches: 4. Germline lookup yields CDR1 MNHEY and CDR2 SVGAGI. This CDR3 is built from 13 residues. The CDR3 DNA reads as TGTGCCAGCAGCCTCGACAGGGACACTGAAGCTTTCTTT. Its translation: CASSLDRDTEAFF.

This sequence joins TRBV27 and TRBJ1-6, with D perhaps matching TRBD1 (5 bases). The germline V gene encodes CDR1 MNHEY and CDR2 SMNVEV (reference sequence). The CDR3 spans 15 residues. V lost 2 bases to trimming and J lost 2 bases, with 7 bases between them. CDR3: CASSLGGAYNSPLHF. CDR3 nucleotides: TGTGCCAGCAGTTTAGGGGGGGCCTATAATTCACCCCTCCACTTT.

The CDR3 region is CAWSGGQGWNSPLHF. The CDR3 coding sequence is TGTGCCTGGAGTGGTGGACAGGGGTGGAATTCACCCCTCCACTTT. The chain recombines TRBV30 with TRBJ1-6, with TRBD1 identical over 9 bases. V was clipped by 1 base and J by 7 bases; unmatched bases: 5. Germline values: CDR1 GTSNPN, CDR2 SVGIG (reference sequence). CDR3 length: 15 amino acids.

The V and J genes are TRBV4-1 and TRBJ2-7; TRBD2 is a possible D gene (6 bases). CDR1 and CDR2 from the germline V gene are MGHRA and YSYEKL. Trimming removed 0 bases from V and 1 base from J, with 13 bases in between. The CDR3 loop spans 16 amino acids. The CDR3 reads CASSQDQGGSSYEQYF. CDR3 DNA: TGCGCCAGCAGCCAAGATCAAGGAGGGTCGTCCTACGAGCAGTACTTC.

The rearrangement joins TRBV7-9 to TRBJ1-4; no clear D gene. The CDR3 is 15 amino acids. The germline gives CDR1 SEHNR, CDR2 FQNEAQ (reference sequence). Between the trimmed V and J ends, which lost 1 base and 8 bases, there was a span of 14 bases. CDR3 DNA sequence: TGTGCCAGCAGCTTAGATGGCCAGTTGCCCGAAAAACTGTTTTTT. Translation: CASSLDGQLPEKLFF.

This clone occurred once. The rearrangement uses TRBV15 and TRBJ1-6; D possibly corresponds to TRBD1 (5 bases). V lost 8 bases, J lost 6 bases, and 11 bases lay in between. Germline CDR1 LNHNV, CDR2 YYDKDF (reference sequence). The CDR3 loop spans 13 amino acids. CDR3 nucleotide sequence: TGTGCCACCGGGCTCGGGGGTAATTCACCCCTCCACTTT. Its protein product is CATGLGGNSPLHF.

The J gene is TRBJ1-5, the V gene TRBV30, with a weak D call TRBD1 (5 bases). Germline V gene sequence: CDR1 GTSNPN, CDR2 SVGIG (reference sequence). CDR3 size: 15 residues. V lost 0 bases and J 10 bases, leaving 19 bases between the germline ends. The CDR3 nucleotides are TGTGCCTGGAGTGTACAGGCAGGGAGAATCAGCCCCCAGCATTTT. Its protein is CAWSVQAGRISPQHF.

The CDR3 reads CASSLGRGRKLFF. The CDR3, as DNA: TGTGCCAGCAGTTTAGGAAGGGGGCGAAAACTGTTTTTT. The rearrangement joins TRBV27 to TRBJ1-4, with 7 bases fitting TRBD1. CDR3 length: 13 amino acids. Germline assignment: CDR1 MNHEY and CDR2 SMNVEV (reference sequence). With V trimmed by 2 bases and J by 10 bases, 4 bases remained unmatched.

The gene calls are TRBV7-9 and TRBJ1-1; 7 bases agree with TRBD1. The CDR3 is 12 amino acids. Germline assignment: CDR1 SEHNR and CDR2 FQNEAQ (reference sequence). J lost 8 bases, V lost 1 base, and 1 base had no gene match. The DNA for the CDR3 is TGTGCCAGCAGCTTAGGACAGGGAGAAGCTTTCTTT. As protein: CASSLGQGEAFF.

The chain carries TRBV29-1 and TRBJ1-3; D not resolved. This CDR3 region has 14 residues. V dropped 7 bases and J dropped 3 bases, with 16 bases sitting between them. The germline CDR1 and CDR2 sequences are SQVTM and ANQGSEA. CDR3 DNA sequence: TGCAGCGCCCGGCAGCTAAAGGGTGGAAACACCATATATTTT. Translated: CSARQLKGGNTIYF.

The V call is TRBV6-2 or TRBV6-3, the J call TRBJ1-3, with a possible D match to TRBD1 (5 bases). Germline V gene lookup returns CDR1 MNHEY and CDR2 SVGEGT. The CDR3 is made up of 15 amino acids. V was pared by 5 bases and J by 0 bases, with 11 bases between. In nucleotides, the CDR3 is TGTGCCAGCAGTACGGGGCGGGTCTCTGGAAACACCATATATTTT. Its protein product is CASSTGRVSGNTIYF.

The genes are TRBV5-1 and TRBJ2-7; 10 positions match TRBD1. Germline V lookup: CDR1 SGHRS, CDR2 YFSETQ. The CDR3 is made up of 16 amino acids. V lost 4 bases to trimming and J lost 5 bases; unmatched junction nucleotides: 12. The CDR3 reads CASSGTGTGVFDEQYF. The CDR3 DNA sequence: TGCGCCAGCAGCGGGACCGGGACAGGGGTATTCGACGAGCAGTACTTC.

The J gene is TRBJ2-5, the V gene TRBV28; D unresolved. This CDR3 has 12 amino acids. Trimming pared 5 bases from V and 4 bases from J, leaving 8 bases between. Germline V gene lookup returns CDR1 MDHEN and CDR2 SYDVKM. The CDR3 DNA reads TGTGCCAGCAGTCGTAATGGAGAGACCCAGTACTTC. This gives the protein CASSRNGETQYF. The variable domain in full, with the rest retrieved from reference TRBV28 and TRBJ2-5, is DVKVTQSSRYLVKRTGEKVFLECVQDMDHENMFWYRQDPGLGLRLIYFSYDVKMKEKGDIPEGYSVSREKKERFSLILESASTNQTSMYLCASSRNGETQYFGPGTRLLVL.

This chain joins TRBV25-1 and TRBJ2-3; D gene uncertain. Germline V gene data show CDR1 as MGHDK and CDR2 as SYGVNS. Trimming took off 5 bases at V and 5 bases at J, with 11 bases between the two ends. The CDR3 sequence is 13 residues long. CDR3 amino acids: CASSRNPGDTQYF. CDR3 nucleotides: TGTGCCAGCAGTCGAAACCCGGGAGATACGCAGTATTTT.

The V gene is TRBV6-1, the J gene TRBJ1-2; TRBD1 is a possible D gene (5 bases). CDR3 length: 15 residues. The germline CDR1 and CDR2 sequences are MNHNS and SASEGT. V lost 3 bases and J lost 4, with 15 bases in between. The CDR3 DNA sequence: TGTGCCAGCAGTGAGAATAGGGGCGCGGGCTATGGCTACACCTTC. Encoded protein: CASSENRGAGYGYTF.

V is TRBV7-3 and J is TRBJ2-2; 16 positions match TRBD2. CDR3 length: 20 residues. Germline-derived CDR1 and CDR2 are SGHTA and FQGTGA. The V gene end was trimmed by 5 bases and the J gene end by 0 bases; junction bases not matched to a gene: 9. CDR3 protein: CASSPGPGLAGGPNTGELFF. In nucleotides, the CDR3 is TGTGCCAGCAGCCCTGGCCCGGGACTAGCGGGAGGGCCGAACACCGGGGAGCTGTTTTTT. Full variable domain (outside the CDR3, taken from reference TRBV7-3 and TRBJ2-2): GAGVSQTPSNKVTEKGKYVELRCDPISGHTALYWYRQSLGQGPEFLIYFQGTGAADDSGLPNDRFFAVRPEGSVSTLKIQRTERGDSAVYLCASSPGPGLAGGPNTGELFFGEGSRLTVL.

The gene calls are TRBV7-3 and TRBJ2-7; D call uncertain. Germline CDR1 is SGHTA and CDR2 is FQGTGA. This CDR3 comprises 12 residues. V lost 2 bases, J lost 5 bases, and 7 bases lay in between. This CDR3 is CASSLLVDEQYF. DNA of the CDR3: TGTGCCAGCAGCTTACTAGTGGACGAGCAGTACTTC.

The chain is built from TRBV2 and TRBJ1-5; D uncertain. Germline V CDR1 and CDR2: SNHLY, FYNNEI. CDR3 length: 14 amino acids. Trimming removed 4 bases at V and 0 bases at J, with 7 bases between. In DNA form, the CDR3 reads TGTGCCAGCAGTGGCGACGGTAGCAATCAGCCCCAGCATTTT. Its translation: CASSGDGSNQPQHF.

The CDR3: CASTGDNQPQHF. The DNA of the CDR3 is TGTGCCAGTACAGGGGACAATCAGCCCCAGCATTTT. The genes are TRBV2 and TRBJ1-5, with 7 bases identical to TRBD1. Germline V gene sequence: CDR1 SNHLY, CDR2 FYNNEI. V trimming: 9 bases; J trimming: 3 bases; junction bases outside the gene matches: 2. This CDR3 is built from 12 residues.

This chain links TRBV5-4 with TRBJ2-7, with D perhaps TRBD1 or TRBD2 (5 bases each). V was clipped by 7 bases and J by 4 bases, with 12 bases between them. The CDR3 is 12 amino acids. Germline loops: CDR1 SGHNT, CDR2 YYREEE (reference sequence). The CDR3 nucleotides read TGTGCCAGCGGGAGAAAGGGGTACGAGCAGTACTTC. It is translated as CASGRKGYEQYF.

In the case of this clone: Other DNA sequences of this sample code for an identical CDR3. The chain recombines TRBV5-1 with TRBJ1-2, with unresolved D. Trimming left V 3 bases short and J 1 base short, with 7 bases between. Per the germline V gene, CDR1 is SGHRS and CDR2 is YFSETQ. CDR3 length equals 13 residues. CDR3 DNA sequence: TGCGCCAGCAGCTCGGAGGGTAACTATGGCTACACCTTC. Protein sequence: CASSSEGNYGYTF.

This chain connects TRBV4-1 to TRBJ2-2; D unresolved. This CDR3 region has 14 residues. Germline CDR1 and CDR2: MGHRA and YSYEKL. Trimming pared 2 bases from V and 0 bases from J, leaving 4 bases between. The CDR3: CASSQLANTGELFF. CDR3 nucleotides: TGCGCCAGCAGCCAATTAGCGAACACCGGGGAGCTGTTTTTT.

V and J are TRBV6-1 and TRBJ1-5; D might be TRBD1 (5 bases). Germline V gives CDR1 MNHNS, CDR2 SASEGT. V lost 3 bases and J lost 4, with 10 bases in between. There are 14 residues in the CDR3. CDR3 sequence: CASSEGQSNQPQHF. CDR3 nucleotides: TGTGCCAGCAGTGAGGGGCAGAGTAATCAGCCCCAGCATTTT.